These 13 T cell receptor beta chains were sequenced from one sample in a study of T-cell memory formation after mild COVID-19. Each CDR3 protein gets one entry after TCRdb re-called the 5' RACE reads with MiXCR. The table lists 450,000 to 700,000 distinct CDR3 sequences, about a sixth of them singletons. Sequenced input: PBMCs or a T cell subset sorted from them (not recorded which). Every receptor here comes from an adult woman who had mild COVID-19 (a few samples of this study predate the infection). Cell type and time point are not known.

In this sample, this clonotype turned up a few times. The CDR3 protein is CASSLTRNPTDTQYF. The CDR3 nucleotides are TGTGCCAGCAGCTTAACGCGAAACCCCACAGATACGCAGTATTTT. The chain uses TRBV11-2 and TRBJ2-3; D is uncertain. This CDR3 has 15 amino acids. V was cut by 2 bases and J by 2 bases, with 11 bases left in between. CDR1 is SGHAT and CDR2 is FQNNGV in the germline V gene.

The chain has TRBV29-1 and TRBJ1-2, with D uncertain. CDR3 length: 12 residues. The ends were cut back, 6 bases at V and 8 bases at J, with 16 bases in the middle. Germline CDR1 SQVTM, CDR2 ANQGSEA. The CDR3 loop reads CSVVRETGGYTF. In nucleotides, the CDR3 is TGCAGCGTAGTCAGAGAGACGGGGGGCTACACCTTC.

The chain employs TRBV7-2 and TRBJ2-3; 7 nucleotides align to TRBD1. Germline V lookup: CDR1 SGHTA, CDR2 FQGNSA. The CDR3 covers 13 residues. Trimming at V came to 6 bases and at J to 2 bases, leaving 2 bases not matched to a gene. The CDR3 DNA reads as TGTGCCAGCAGGGGGACAGTCACAGATACGCAGTATTTT. Its protein is CASRGTVTDTQYF.

The V gene is TRBV12-3 or TRBV12-4, the J gene TRBJ1-6; D is unresolved. Trimming pared 10 bases from V and 2 bases from J, leaving 9 bases between. CDR3 length equals 13 residues. The CDR3 sequence is CATARTYNSPLHF. The CDR3 bases are TGTGCCACAGCTCGGACCTATAATTCACCCCTCCACTTT.

This clonotype was seen repeatedly, ten times or more. The chain combines TRBV6-2 or TRBV6-3 with TRBJ1-1; the D gene is possibly TRBD1 (5 bases). The CDR3 runs 15 residues. V dropped 1 base and J dropped 5 bases, with 14 bases sitting between them. Germline CDR1 MNHEY, CDR2 SVGEGT. The CDR3 here is CASSYLGQGKTEAFF. The CDR3 DNA follows: TGTGCCAGCAGTTACTTAGGACAAGGAAAGACTGAAGCTTTCTTT.

For the CDR3, the DNA is TGTGCCAGCAGTTACGGGGGGGCGGGAGAGACCCAGTACTTC. Translating gives CASSYGGAGETQYF. This sequence joins TRBV6-5 and TRBJ2-5; weak D call: TRBD2 (7 bases). CDR3 size: 14 residues. Trimming pared 2 bases from V and 4 bases from J, leaving 11 bases between. Looked up from germline, CDR1 is MNHEY and CDR2 is SVGAGI.

This clonotype was detected only a few times. This chain connects TRBV24-1 to TRBJ2-2, with 12 bases lining up with TRBD2. V lost 6 bases, J lost 4 bases, and 20 bases stayed unmatched. CDR1 and CDR2 (germline): KGHDR, SFDVKD. CDR3 length: 21 residues. The CDR3: CATSPRARTELAGGTTGELFF. Written as DNA, the CDR3 is TGTGCCACCAGTCCTCGGGCCCGGACAGAACTAGCGGGAGGAACCACCGGGGAGCTGTTTTTT.

The J gene is TRBJ2-5, the V gene TRBV4-1; D ambiguous. Germline CDR1 reads MGHRA; CDR2 reads YSYEKL. The CDR3 is made up of 13 amino acids. V gave up 4 bases and J gave up 9 bases, with 15 bases separating them. CDR3: CASSPPQSEAQYF. The CDR3 DNA reads TGCGCCAGCAGCCCCCCTCAGTCCGAGGCCCAGTACTTC.

This sequence joins TRBV24-1 and TRBJ1-4; no reliable D call. CDR1 KGHDR and CDR2 SFDVKD come from the germline V gene. This CDR3 has 10 amino acids. Trimming took off 12 bases at V and 7 bases at J, with 8 bases between the two ends. In DNA, the CDR3 is TGTGCCCCCTCGGGTGAAAAACTGTTTTTT. Translating it yields CAPSGEKLFF.

Here the CDR3 reads CASSLPGDEKLFF. The CDR3 DNA reads as TGCGCCAGCAGCTTGCCGGGGGATGAAAAACTGTTTTTT. The gene calls are TRBV5-1 and TRBJ1-4; D perhaps matches TRBD1 (5 bases). Germline CDR1 SGHRS, CDR2 YFSETQ. This CDR3 comprises 13 residues. V lost 1 base, J lost 6 bases, and 7 bases lay in between.

This chain joins TRBV14 and TRBJ2-7; tentatively, D is TRBD1 or TRBD2 (5 bases each). Germline V CDR1 and CDR2: SGHDN, FVKESK. Trimming removed 1 base from V and 7 bases from J, with 14 bases in between. The CDR3 runs 14 residues. The CDR3 is CASSQVGPWGEQYF. The CDR3 region has the DNA TGTGCCAGCAGCCAAGTTGGCCCCTGGGGGGAGCAGTACTTC.

The V and J genes are TRBV12-3 or TRBV12-4 and TRBJ2-3; 9 nucleotides match TRBD1. V shed 1 base and J 10 bases; nucleotides not matched to a gene: 9. The CDR3 sequence is 15 residues long. This chain's CDR3 is CASSLGDRALSAQYF. DNA for the CDR3: TGTGCCAGCAGTTTAGGGGACAGGGCCTTAAGTGCGCAGTATTTT.

The chain uses TRBV11-2 and TRBJ2-7, with 9 bases fitting TRBD2. Germline V gives CDR1 SGHAT, CDR2 FQNNGV. The CDR3 consists of 13 residues. Germline trimming cut 3 bases from V and 6 bases from J; bases unmatched to any gene: 3. CDR3 nucleotide sequence: TGTGCCAGCAGCTTCCAGCGGGAGGTCGAGCAGTACTTC. It encodes CASSFQREVEQYF.